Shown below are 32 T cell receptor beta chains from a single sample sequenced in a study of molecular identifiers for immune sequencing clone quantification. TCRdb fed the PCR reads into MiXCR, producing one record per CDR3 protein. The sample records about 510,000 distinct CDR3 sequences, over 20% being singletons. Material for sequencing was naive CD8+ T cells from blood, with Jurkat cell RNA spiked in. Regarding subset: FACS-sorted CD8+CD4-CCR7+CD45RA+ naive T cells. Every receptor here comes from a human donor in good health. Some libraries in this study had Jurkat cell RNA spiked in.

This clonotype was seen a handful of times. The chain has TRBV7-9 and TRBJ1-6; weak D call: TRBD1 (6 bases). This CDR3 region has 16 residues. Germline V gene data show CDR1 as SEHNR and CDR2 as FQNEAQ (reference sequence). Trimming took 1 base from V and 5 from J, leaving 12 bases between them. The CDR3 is CASSLGGGLDNSPLHF. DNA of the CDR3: TGTGCCAGCAGCTTAGGTGGGGGCCTAGATAATTCACCCCTCCACTTT.

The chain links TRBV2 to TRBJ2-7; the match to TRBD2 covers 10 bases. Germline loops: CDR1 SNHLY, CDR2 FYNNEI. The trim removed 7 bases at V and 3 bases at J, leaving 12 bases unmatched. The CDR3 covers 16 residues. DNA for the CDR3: TGTGCCAGCAAGCCGTCTAGCGGGGGCCTTCACTACGAGCAGTACTTC. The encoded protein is CASKPSSGGLHYEQYF.

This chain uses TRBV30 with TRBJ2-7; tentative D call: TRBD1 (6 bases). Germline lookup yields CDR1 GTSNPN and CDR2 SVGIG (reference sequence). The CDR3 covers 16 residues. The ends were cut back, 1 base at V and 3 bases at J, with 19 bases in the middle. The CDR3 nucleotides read TGTGCCTGGAGTGACGTACAGGGCGTGTATTTCTACGAGCAGTACTTC. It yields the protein CAWSDVQGVYFYEQYF.

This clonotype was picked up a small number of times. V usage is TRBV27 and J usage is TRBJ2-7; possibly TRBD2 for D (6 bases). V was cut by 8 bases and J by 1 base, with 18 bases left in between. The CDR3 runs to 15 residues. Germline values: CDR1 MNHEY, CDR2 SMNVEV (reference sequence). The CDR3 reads CASGLRDAASYEQYF. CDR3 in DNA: TGTGCCAGCGGACTACGGGACGCAGCGTCCTACGAGCAGTACTTC.

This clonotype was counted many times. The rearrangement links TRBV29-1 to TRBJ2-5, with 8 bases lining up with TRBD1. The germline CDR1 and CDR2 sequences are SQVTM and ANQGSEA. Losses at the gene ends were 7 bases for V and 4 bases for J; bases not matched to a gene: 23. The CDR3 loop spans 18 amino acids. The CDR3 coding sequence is TGCAGCGGTAACCCAAACCTGGACAGGGACGTCCCGGGAGAGACCCAGTACTTC. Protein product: CSGNPNLDRDVPGETQYF.

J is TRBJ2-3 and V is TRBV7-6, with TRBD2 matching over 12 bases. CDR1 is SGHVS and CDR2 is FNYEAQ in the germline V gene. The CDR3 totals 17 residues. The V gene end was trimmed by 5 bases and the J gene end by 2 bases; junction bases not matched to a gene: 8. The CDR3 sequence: CASSQPSGGAYTDTQYF. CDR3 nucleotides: TGTGCCAGCAGCCAACCTAGCGGGGGGGCGTACACAGATACGCAGTATTTT. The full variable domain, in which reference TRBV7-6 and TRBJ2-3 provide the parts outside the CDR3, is GAGVSQSPRYKVTKRGQDVALRCDPISGHVSLYWYRQALGQGPEFLTYFNYEAQQDKSGLPNDRFSAERPEGSISTLTIQRTEQRDSAMYRCASSQPSGGAYTDTQYFGPGTRLTVL.

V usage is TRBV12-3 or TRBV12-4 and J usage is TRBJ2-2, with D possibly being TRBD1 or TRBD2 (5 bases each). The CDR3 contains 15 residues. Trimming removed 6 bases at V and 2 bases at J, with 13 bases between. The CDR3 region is CASRLTGTNTGELFF. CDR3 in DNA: TGTGCCAGCAGGTTGACCGGGACCAACACCGGGGAGCTGTTTTTT.

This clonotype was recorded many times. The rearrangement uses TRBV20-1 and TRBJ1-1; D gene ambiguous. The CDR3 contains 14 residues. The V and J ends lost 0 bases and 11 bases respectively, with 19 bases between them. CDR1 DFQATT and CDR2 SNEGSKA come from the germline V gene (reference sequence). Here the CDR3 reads CSARDGFRALEAFF. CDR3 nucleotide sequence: TGCAGTGCTAGAGATGGGTTTCGGGCCCTGGAGGCTTTCTTT.

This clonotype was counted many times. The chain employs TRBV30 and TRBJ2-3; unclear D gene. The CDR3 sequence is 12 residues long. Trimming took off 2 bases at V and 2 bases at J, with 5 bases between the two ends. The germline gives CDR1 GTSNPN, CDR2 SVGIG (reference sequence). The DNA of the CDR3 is TGTGCCTGGAGTCTTGACACAGATACGCAGTATTTT. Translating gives CAWSLDTDTQYF.

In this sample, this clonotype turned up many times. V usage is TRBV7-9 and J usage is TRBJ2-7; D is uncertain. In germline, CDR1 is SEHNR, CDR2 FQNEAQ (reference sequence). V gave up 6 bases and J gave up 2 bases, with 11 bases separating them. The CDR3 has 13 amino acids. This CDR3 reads CASRSTSAYEQYF. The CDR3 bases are TGTGCCAGCAGGTCAACATCTGCCTACGAGCAGTACTTC.

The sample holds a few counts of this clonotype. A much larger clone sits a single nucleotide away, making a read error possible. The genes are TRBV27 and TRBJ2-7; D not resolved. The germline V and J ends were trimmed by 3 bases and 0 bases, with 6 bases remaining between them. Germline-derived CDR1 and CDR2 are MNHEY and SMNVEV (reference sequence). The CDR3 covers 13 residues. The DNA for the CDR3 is TGTGCCAGCAGTTTTCAGAACTCCTACGAGCAGTACTTC. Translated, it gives CASSFQNSYEQYF.

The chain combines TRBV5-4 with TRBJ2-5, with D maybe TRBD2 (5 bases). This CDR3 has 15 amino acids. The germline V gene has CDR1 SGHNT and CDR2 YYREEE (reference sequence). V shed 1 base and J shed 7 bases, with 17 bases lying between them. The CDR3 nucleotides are TGTGCCAGCAGCTTGTTCCGGGAAATCACGGGGACCCAGTACTTC. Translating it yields CASSLFREITGTQYF.

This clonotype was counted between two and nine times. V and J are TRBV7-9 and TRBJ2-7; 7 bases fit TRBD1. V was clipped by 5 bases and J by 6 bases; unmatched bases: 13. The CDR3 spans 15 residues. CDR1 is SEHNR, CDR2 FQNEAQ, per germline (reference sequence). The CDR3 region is CASSVQTGKGLEQYF. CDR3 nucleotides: TGTGCCAGCAGCGTGCAGACAGGGAAAGGACTCGAGCAGTACTTC.

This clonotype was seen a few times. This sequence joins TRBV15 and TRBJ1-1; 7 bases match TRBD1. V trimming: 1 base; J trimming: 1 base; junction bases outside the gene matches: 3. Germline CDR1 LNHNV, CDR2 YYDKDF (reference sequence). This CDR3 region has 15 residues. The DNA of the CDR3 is TGTGCCACCAGCAGAGCTGGGACAGAGAACACTGAAGCTTTCTTT. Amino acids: CATSRAGTENTEAFF.

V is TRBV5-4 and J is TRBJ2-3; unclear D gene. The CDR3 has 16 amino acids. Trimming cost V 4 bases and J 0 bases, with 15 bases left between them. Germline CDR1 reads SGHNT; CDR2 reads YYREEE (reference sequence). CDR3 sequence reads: CASSVVDSDSTDTQYF. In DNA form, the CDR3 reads TGTGCCAGCAGCGTAGTAGACTCAGATAGCACAGATACGCAGTATTTT.

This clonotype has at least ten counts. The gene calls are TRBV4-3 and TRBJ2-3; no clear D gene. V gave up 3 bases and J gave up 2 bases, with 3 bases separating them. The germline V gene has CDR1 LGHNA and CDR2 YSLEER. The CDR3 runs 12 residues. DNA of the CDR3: TGCGCCAGCAGCCATCACACAGATACGCAGTATTTT. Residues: CASSHHTDTQYF.

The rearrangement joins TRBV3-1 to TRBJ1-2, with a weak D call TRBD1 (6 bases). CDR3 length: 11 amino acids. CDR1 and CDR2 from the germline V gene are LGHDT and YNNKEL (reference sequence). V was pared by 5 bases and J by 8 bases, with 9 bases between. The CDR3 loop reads CASSYGTGYTF. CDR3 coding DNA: TGTGCCAGCAGCTACGGGACAGGCTACACCTTC.

This chain's CDR3 is CASSLPLGTGEITDTQYF. The CDR3 DNA reads as TGTGCCAGCAGCTTACCTTTAGGGACAGGGGAAATCACAGATACGCAGTATTTT. The chain has TRBV7-9 and TRBJ2-3, with 10 nucleotides matching TRBD1. J lost 2 bases, V lost 2 bases, and 10 bases had no gene match. The germline gives CDR1 SEHNR, CDR2 FQNEAQ (reference sequence). This CDR3 is built from 18 residues.

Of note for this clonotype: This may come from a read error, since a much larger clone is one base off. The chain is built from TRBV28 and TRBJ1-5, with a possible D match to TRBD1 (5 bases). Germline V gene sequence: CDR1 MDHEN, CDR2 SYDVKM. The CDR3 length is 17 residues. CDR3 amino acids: CASSFRGGLLSNQPQRF. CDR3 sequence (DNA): TGTGCCAGCAGTTTTCGCGGGGGACTACTTAGCAATCAGCCCCAGCGTTTT.

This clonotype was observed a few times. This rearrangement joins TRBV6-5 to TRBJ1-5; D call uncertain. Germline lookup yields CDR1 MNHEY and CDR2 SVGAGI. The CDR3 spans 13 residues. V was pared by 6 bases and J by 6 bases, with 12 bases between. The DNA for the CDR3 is TGTGCCAGCAGCCTCTCCGATGGTCAGCCCCAGCATTTT. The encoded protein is CASSLSDGQPQHF.

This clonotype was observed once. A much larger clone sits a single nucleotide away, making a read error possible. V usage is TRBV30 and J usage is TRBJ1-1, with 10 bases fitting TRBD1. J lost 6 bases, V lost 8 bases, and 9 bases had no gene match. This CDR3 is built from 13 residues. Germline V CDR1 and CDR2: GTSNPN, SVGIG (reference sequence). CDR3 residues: CARGTGAGAEAFF. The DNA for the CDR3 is TGTGCCCGGGGGACAGGGGCTGGCGCTGAAGCTTTCTTT.

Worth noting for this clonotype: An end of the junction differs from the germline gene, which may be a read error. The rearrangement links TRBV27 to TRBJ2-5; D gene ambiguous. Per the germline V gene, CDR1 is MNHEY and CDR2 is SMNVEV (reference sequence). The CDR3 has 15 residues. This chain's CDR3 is CASSLGRLGSETLYF. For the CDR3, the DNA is TGTGCCAGCAGTTTAGGGCGGTTAGGGTCAGAGACCCTGTACTTC.

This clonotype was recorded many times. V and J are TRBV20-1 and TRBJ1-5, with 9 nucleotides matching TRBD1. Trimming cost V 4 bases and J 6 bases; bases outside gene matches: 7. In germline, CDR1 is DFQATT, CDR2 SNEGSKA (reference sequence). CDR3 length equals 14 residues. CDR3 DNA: TGCAGTGCTATCGGACAGGGGTCTAGTCAGCCCCAGCATTTT. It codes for CSAIGQGSSQPQHF.

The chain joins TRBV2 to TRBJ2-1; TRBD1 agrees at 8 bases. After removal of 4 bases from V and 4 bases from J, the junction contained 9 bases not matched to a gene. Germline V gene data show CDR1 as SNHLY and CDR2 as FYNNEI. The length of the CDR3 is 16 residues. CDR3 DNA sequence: TGTGCCAGCAGTGGGAAGTCGGACAGGGTTTACAATGAGCAGTTCTTC. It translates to CASSGKSDRVYNEQFF.

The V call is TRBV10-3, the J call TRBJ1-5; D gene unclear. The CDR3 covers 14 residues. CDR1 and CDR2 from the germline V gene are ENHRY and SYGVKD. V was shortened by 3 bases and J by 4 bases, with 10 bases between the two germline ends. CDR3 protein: CAISEVGSNQPQHF. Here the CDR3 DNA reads TGTGCCATCAGTGAAGTTGGGTCAAATCAGCCCCAGCATTTT.

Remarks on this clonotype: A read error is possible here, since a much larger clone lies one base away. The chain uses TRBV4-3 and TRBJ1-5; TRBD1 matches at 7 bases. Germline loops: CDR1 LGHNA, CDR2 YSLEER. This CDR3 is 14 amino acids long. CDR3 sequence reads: CAGSQETGNQPQHF. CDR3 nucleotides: TGCGCCGGCAGCCAAGAGACAGGGAATCAGCCCCAGCATTTT.

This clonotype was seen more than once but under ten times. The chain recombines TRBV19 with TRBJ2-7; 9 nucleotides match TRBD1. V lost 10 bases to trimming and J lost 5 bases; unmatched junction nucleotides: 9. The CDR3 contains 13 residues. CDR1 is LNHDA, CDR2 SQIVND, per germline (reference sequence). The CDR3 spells CATTDRGKDEQYF. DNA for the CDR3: TGTGCCACCACGGACAGGGGTAAGGACGAGCAGTACTTC.

The CDR3 loop is CSANGGGYNEQFF. The CDR3, as DNA: TGCAGTGCTAACGGGGGAGGGTACAATGAGCAGTTCTTC. The chain uses TRBV20-1 and TRBJ2-1, with 7 nucleotides matching TRBD2. This CDR3 region has 13 residues. V trimming: 4 bases; J trimming: 4 bases; junction bases outside the gene matches: 4. Per the germline V gene, CDR1 is DFQATT and CDR2 is SNEGSKA (reference sequence).

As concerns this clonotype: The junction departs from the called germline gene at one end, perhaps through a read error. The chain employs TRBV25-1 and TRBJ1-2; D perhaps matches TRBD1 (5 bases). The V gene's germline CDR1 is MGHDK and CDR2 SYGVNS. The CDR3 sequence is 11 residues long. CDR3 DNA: TGTGCCGGCAGCTCGGGACATGGCTACACCTTC. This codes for CAGSSGHGYTF.

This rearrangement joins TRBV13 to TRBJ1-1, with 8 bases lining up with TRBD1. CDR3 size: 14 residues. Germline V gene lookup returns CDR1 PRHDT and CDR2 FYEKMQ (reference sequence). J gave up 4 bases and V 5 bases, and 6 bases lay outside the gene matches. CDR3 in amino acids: CASSAGGGSTEAFF. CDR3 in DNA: TGTGCCAGCAGCGCAGGGGGCGGAAGCACTGAAGCTTTCTTT.

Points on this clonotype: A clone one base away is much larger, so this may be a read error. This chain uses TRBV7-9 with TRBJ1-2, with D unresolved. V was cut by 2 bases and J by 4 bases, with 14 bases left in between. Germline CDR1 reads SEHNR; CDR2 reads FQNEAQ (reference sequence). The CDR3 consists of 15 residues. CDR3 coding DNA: TGTGCCAGCAGCTTATTCCCAGGCGTCCGCTATGGCTACACCTTC. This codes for CASSLFPGVRYGYTF.

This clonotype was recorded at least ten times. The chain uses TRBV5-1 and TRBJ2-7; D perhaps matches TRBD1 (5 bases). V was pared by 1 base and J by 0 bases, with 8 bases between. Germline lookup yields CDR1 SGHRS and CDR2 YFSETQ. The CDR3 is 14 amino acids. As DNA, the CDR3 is TGCGCCAGCAGCTTGTTTCAGGGCTCCTACGAGCAGTACTTC. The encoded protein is CASSLFQGSYEQYF.